This T cell receptor beta chain stems from a study of blood T cell repertoires in COVID-19. As for the study in general: Samples representing acute and convalescent COVID-19 were sourced from the United States, Italy and Spain. The cDNA or gDNA used as material had been derived from T cells, B-cell-depleted T cells, or PBMCs.

Authors' processing steps: Reference gene primer amplification gave estimated nucleated cell counts. The assay was immunoSEQ multiplex PCR, and TCRdb's table has in-frame clones only and misses some. V and J calls and clone size follow that table, whereas D and trimming were derived from the DNA. The table shows approximately 210,000 clones, with roughly 84% occurring only once. The V end lost 2 bases, the J end lost 11 bases, and 7 bases lay between the germline ends. CDR1 and CDR2 from the germline V gene are MNHNY and SVGAGI (reference sequence). The CDR3 runs 12 residues. The chain uses TRBV6-6 and TRBJ1-6; D remains ambiguous. The clonotype was recovered from a human donor in a cohort sampled during active COVID-19. Sequenced sample: peripheral blood. CDR3 sequence reads: CASSYESTPLHF. In DNA, the CDR3 is TGTGCCAGCAGTTACGAGTCGACACCCCTCCACTTT.